This T cell receptor (beta chain) stems from a study of vaccination and CD4 T cells after COVID-19 (dated by TCRdb to the early 2020s). As for the study more broadly: Convalescent patients had a positive SARS-CoV-2 result on nasal swab PCR, and of these patients, some ten had mild disease and one had severe disease. In the convalescent cohort there were six males and four females, among whom were two Hispanic individuals, seven Caucasians, two Asians and one multiracial person. Participants received two doses of either the Pfizer-BioNTech BNT162b2 vaccine (n=8) or the Moderna mRNA-1273 vaccine (n=2). Post-COVID blood samples were collected from convalescent patients a median of about 92 days after diagnosis, with a range of about 35 to 161 days. Post-vaccine blood samples were taken a median of 72 days after the second vaccine dose, with a range of about 12 to 250 days. The spike-specific CD4+ TCR repertoire was compared before and after mRNA vaccination in 10 to 11 COVID-19 convalescent patients and a handful of infection-naive healthy vaccine recipients.

Paper-wide results and their limitations: The median count of SARS-CoV-2-reactive clonotypes went up from roughly 21 after infection to 30 to 40 after vaccination, although the change was not significant. In convalescent patients, a median roughly 87% of post-vaccine SARS-CoV-2-reactive clones were detected only after vaccination, and vaccine-specific priming was suggested by this finding. Relatively few convalescent patients were included in the study, and early timepoints after natural infection were not analyzed. Nearly all vaccine-specific clones in convalescent patients (304 of 307) were mono-reactive for SARS-CoV-2 spike rather than cross-reactive with common cold coronaviruses.

The convalescent patients' positive SARS-CoV-2 PCR tests were from March to December 2020, which was before the Alpha, Beta and Delta variants emerged in the United States. Ficoll-Paque Plus gradient centrifugation was used to isolate PBMCs from whole blood, and the isolated PBMCs were then either used fresh or cryopreserved at -140C. The sample holds a few counts of this clonotype. Its antigen is unknown. Base quality data are lacking; no much larger clone is found one base away. The library was obtained by PCR. The instrument was an Illumina iSeq 100. As for the authors' bioinformatics: Non-productive sequences were removed, and CDR3s not starting with C, not ending with F or W, or shorter than 7 amino acids were discarded. Levenshtein distances (stringdist) and unrooted phylogenetic trees (ape) in R version 3.6.1 were used to assess CDR3 homology. Using fastp at Q25 and MiXCR, TCRdb reprocessed the public reads and kept productive beta chains. Under each unique CDR3 protein, matching rows form one entry showing the most common genes and DNA. The V and J calls were determined by TCRdb, not by the authors. In this sample the table shows 20,000 or so distinct CDR3 sequences, about three fifths of which occur a single time. 0.95% to 1.2% of the sample goes to the ten largest clones.

Sequenced here: CD4+ T cells from blood, sampled after SARS-CoV-2 vaccination. The receptor was isolated from a human donor who had recovered from COVID-19.

The nucleotide sequence reads as follows: TGCAGTGCTATCCGGGGAGGGGGGGCCACTGAAGCTTTCTTT. Its protein is CSAIRGGGATEAFF. Here the chain combines TRBV20-1 and TRBJ1-1; the D region possibly corresponds to TRBD1 (6 bases align). From the cysteine up to the phenylalanine, the CDR3 has a length of 14 residues. The kept DNA is CDR3 alone, 42 bases in frame from the first base. At the junction V is shortened by 4 bases and J by 4 bases, with 16 bases in between. Via the germline V gene (reference sequence), CDR1 is DFQATT and CDR2 SNEGSKA.